The 11 T cell receptor beta chains listed next were all sequenced from one sample in a study of blood T cell repertoires in COVID-19. Sequencing used immunoSEQ multiplex PCR; TCRdb keeps in-frame clones, though not all of them. The sample yields some 260,000 clones, over 70% seen once. Sequencing was performed on peripheral blood. Every receptor here comes from a woman between 65 and 79 years old with COVID-19, enrolled during active disease.

The chain links TRBV6-5 to TRBJ1-3, with D unclear. CDR3 size: 14 residues. CDR1 is MNHEY, CDR2 SVGAGI, per germline. Trimming pared 6 bases from V and 0 bases from J, leaving 9 bases between. CDR3 coding DNA: TGTGCCAGCAGCTATGGAGGCTCTGGAAACACCATATATTTT. This sequence encodes CASSYGGSGNTIYF.

The chain combines TRBV7-9 with TRBJ1-2; D perhaps matches TRBD1 (6 bases). Germline-derived CDR1 and CDR2 are SEHNR and FQNEAQ (reference sequence). This CDR3 spans 15 amino acids. Trimming cost V 4 bases and J 3 bases, with 15 bases left between them. The CDR3 loop is CASSSQWGPDYGYTF. CDR3 DNA: TGTGCCAGCAGCTCCCAGTGGGGGCCGGACTATGGCTACACCTTC.

The chain joins TRBV3-1 (or the pseudogene TRBV3-2) to TRBJ2-2, with a tentative D call TRBD2 (6 bases). V was cut by 4 bases and J by 7 bases, with 22 bases left in between. Germline lookup yields CDR1 LGHDT and CDR2 YNNKEL (reference sequence). CDR3 length: 17 residues. Here the CDR3 DNA reads TGTGCCAGCAGCCGCCCGTGGGCGGAGGGGCGGGTCGGGGAGCTGTTTTTT. Translating gives CASSRPWAEGRVGELFF.

V and J are TRBV28 and TRBJ1-1; D is ambiguous. Trimming stripped 6 bases from V and 1 base from J, with 12 bases between. This CDR3 contains 14 residues. Per germline, CDR1 MDHEN and CDR2 SYDVKM. The CDR3, as DNA: TGTGCCAGCAGCTCCCCCGAGAAGAACACTGAAGCTTTCTTT. Its protein product is CASSSPEKNTEAFF.

The chain couples TRBV7-2 to TRBJ1-6; no clear D. This CDR3 comprises 17 residues. Per the germline V gene, CDR1 is SGHTA and CDR2 is FQGNSA. Trimming took 5 bases from V and 11 from J, leaving 25 bases between them. CDR3 protein: CASSLHALETGIPPLHF. In DNA, the CDR3 is TGTGCCAGCAGCCTTCACGCCCTGGAGACCGGGATCCCACCCCTCCACTTT.

This chain connects TRBV2 to TRBJ2-7; 10 positions match TRBD1. Germline-derived CDR1 and CDR2 are SNHLY and FYNNEI. The CDR3 runs to 12 residues. V lost 4 bases and J lost 8; bases outside the gene matches: 2. The CDR3 DNA reads TGTGCCAGCAGTGGACAGGGGGCCAAGCAGTACTTC. Its protein product is CASSGQGAKQYF.

The chain is built from TRBV19 and TRBJ1-2; no reliable D call. The CDR3 consists of 12 residues. With 9 bases removed from V and 5 bases from J, the gap between germline ends came to 13 bases. Germline loops: CDR1 LNHDA, CDR2 SQIVND (reference sequence). CDR3 residues: CASGWAVYGYTF. The CDR3 coding sequence is TGTGCCAGCGGTTGGGCAGTATATGGCTACACCTTC.

This chain uses TRBV30 with TRBJ2-2, with 7 bases that match TRBD2. This CDR3 spans 16 amino acids. V was pared by 2 bases and J by 4 bases, with 10 bases of the junction left unmatched. Germline V gene sequence: CDR1 GTSNPN, CDR2 SVGIG (reference sequence). CDR3 loop: CAWSPRGRVGTGELFF. The CDR3 bases are TGTGCCTGGAGTCCCCGGGGGAGGGTGGGCACCGGGGAGCTGTTTTTT.

This sequence joins TRBV13 and TRBJ2-7; TRBD2 aligns across 8 bases. This CDR3 region has 14 residues. Trimming cost V 0 bases and J 4 bases; bases outside gene matches: 2. Germline values: CDR1 PRHDT, CDR2 FYEKMQ (reference sequence). The CDR3 protein is CASSLGRLAYEQYF. CDR3 in DNA: TGTGCCAGCAGCTTAGGTCGACTAGCGTACGAGCAGTACTTC. Using reference TRBV13 and TRBJ2-7 for the parts outside the CDR3, the full variable domain is AAGVIQSPRHLIKEKRETATLKCYPIPRHDTVYWYQQGPGQDPQFLISFYEKMQSDKGSIPDRFSAQQFSDYHSELNMSSLELGDSALYFCASSLGRLAYEQYFGPGTRLTVT.

The chain links TRBV5-6 to TRBJ1-1, with D possibly being TRBD1 (6 bases). Germline V gene data show CDR1 as SGHDT and CDR2 as YYEEEE. Trimming removed 0 bases at V and 10 bases at J, with 10 bases between. This CDR3 contains 12 residues. CDR3 DNA: TGTGCCAGCAGCTTGGTTCAGGGGTTAGCTTTCTTT. Its protein is CASSLVQGLAFF.

The V gene is TRBV12-3 or TRBV12-4, the J gene TRBJ2-7; D is unresolved. Trimming stripped 1 base from V and 7 bases from J, with 11 bases between. The CDR3 sequence is 13 residues long. The CDR3 spells CASSLDRSAEQYF. The DNA of the CDR3 is TGTGCCAGCAGTTTAGATCGCAGTGCTGAGCAGTACTTC.